This T cell receptor (beta chain) was captured in a study of T cell responses to AZD1222 COVID-19 vaccine (dated by TCRdb to about 2021). Turning to the overall study: AZD1222 recipients with second doses at about 4 weeks or about 12 weeks were pooled, because spike-specific TCR depth and breadth did not differ between schedules. TCR sequencing was performed for 230 to 250 trial participants, of whom around 200 were given two doses of AZD1222 and some 26 were given two doses of MenACWY control vaccine. Trial participants were enrolled into age subgroups of 18-55, 56-69 and 70-plus years, which contained about 150, 27 and 61 TCR-sequenced participants, respectively.

The CDR3 regions of human TCRbeta chains were analyzed by immunosequencing. Processing in the source paper ran as follows. Repertoire TCRs were checked for matches against a reference library of SARS-CoV-2-specific TCRs that had been generated using the MIRA antigen-specificity platform. Breadth was defined as the fraction of unique TCRs that were SARS-CoV-2-associated, and depth was defined as the fraction of total T cells that were SARS-CoV-2-associated. Using the MIRA data, each spike-specific TCR was assigned both to the spike region to which the TCR was reactive and to a CD4 or CD8 class. Log10-transformed breadth and depth values were compared by one-way ANOVA with Sidak's multiple comparisons tests. Here the immuneACCESS table is served through TCRdb, limited to in-frame sequences with V and J called. Missing clones are a known gap in these copies; in checked studies unresolved V genes cover under half, and the rest lacks a known reason. V, J and clone size derive from that table, while D and trimming were established from the DNA sequence. This sample has some 97,000 clones in its table, and roughly 89% of those were observed once. The ten largest account for approximately 16% of the sample.

Taken with the paper, the label for time point translates to: baseline before first vaccination. The vaccinee samples were drawn from two UK trials, COV001 and COV002, one of which was a single-blind randomized controlled phase 2/3 trial testing AZD1222 (ChAdOx1 nCoV-19) in healthy adults. Trial participant PBMC samples were collected at day 0 and day 28 after the second dose for TCRbeta chain sequencing. CDR1 MNHEY and CDR2 SVGAGI are derived from the germline V gene. The trim is 0 bases for V and 6 bases for J, with a gap of 14 bases between the germline ends. The CDR3 runs 15 amino acids, cysteine and phenylalanine included. The DNA shown is the 45-base CDR3, in frame from base 1. Findings and caveats that apply to the study as a whole: Conclusions about previously exposed vaccinees are limited because only six or seven AZD1222 recipients were SARS-CoV-2 seropositive at baseline. After two AZD1222 doses, both the breadth and the depth of spike-specific TCRs were significantly higher than at day 0 and than in MenACWY recipients. The 56-69-year group was small, and its depth increase did not reach significance, likely because of low power. No day 14 peak-response samples were available, so repertoires were characterized only after the peak T cell response. The vaccine-associated CD4 TCRs covered the entire spike protein, and the dominant responses fell in regions 160-218 and 743-854. Reportedly, almost half of the unique spike-specific TCRs recognized epitopes lying outside the regions that are mutated in the B.1.351 and B.1.1.7 variants. Most participants were white British and females outnumbered males, and the authors suggested that clonal diversity may have been underestimated.

To note about this clone: Its antigen is currently not known. The sample holds no much larger clone one base away, and base qualities are not on file.

This sequence was found in an adult in good health. The source was peripheral blood, collected on day 0 of AZD1222 vaccination. The rearranged chain carries TRBV6-5 and TRBJ1-1; no D segment can be confidently identified. The nucleotide sequence is given as TGTGCCAGCAGTTACTCATCCGGAGTAAGGGCTGAAGCTTTCTTT. This sequence encodes CASSYSSGVRAEAFF.